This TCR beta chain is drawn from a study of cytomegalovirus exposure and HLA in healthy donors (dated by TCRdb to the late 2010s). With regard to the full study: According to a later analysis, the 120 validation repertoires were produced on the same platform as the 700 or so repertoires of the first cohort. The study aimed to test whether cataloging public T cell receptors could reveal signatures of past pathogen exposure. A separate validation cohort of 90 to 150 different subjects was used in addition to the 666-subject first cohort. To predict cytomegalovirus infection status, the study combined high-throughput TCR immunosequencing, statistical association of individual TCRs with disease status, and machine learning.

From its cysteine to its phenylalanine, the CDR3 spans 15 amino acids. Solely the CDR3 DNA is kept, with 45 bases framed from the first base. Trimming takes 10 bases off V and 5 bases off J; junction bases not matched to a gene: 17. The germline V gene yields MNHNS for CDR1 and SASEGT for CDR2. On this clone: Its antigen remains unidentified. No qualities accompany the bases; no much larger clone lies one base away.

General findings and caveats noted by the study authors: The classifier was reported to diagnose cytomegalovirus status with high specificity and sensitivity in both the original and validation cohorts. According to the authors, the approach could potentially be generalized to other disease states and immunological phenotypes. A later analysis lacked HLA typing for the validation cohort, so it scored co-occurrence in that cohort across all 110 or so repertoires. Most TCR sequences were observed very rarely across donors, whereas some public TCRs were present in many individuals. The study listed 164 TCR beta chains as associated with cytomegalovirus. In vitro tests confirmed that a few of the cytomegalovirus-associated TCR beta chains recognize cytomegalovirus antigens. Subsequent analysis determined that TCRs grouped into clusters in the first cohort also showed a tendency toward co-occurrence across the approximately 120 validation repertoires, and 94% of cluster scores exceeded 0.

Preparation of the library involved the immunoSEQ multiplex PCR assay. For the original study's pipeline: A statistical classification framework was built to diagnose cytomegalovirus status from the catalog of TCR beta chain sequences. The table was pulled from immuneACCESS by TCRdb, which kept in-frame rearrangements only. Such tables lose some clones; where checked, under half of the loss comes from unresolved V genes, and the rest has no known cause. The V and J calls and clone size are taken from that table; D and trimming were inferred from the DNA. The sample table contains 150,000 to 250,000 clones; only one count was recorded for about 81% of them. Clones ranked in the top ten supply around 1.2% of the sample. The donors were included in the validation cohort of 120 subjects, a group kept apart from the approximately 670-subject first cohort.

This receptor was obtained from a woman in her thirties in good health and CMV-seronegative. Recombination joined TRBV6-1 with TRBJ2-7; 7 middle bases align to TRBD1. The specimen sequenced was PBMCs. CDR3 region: CAIRGSRGPSDEQYF. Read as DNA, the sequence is TGTGCCATTCGGGGTTCAAGGGGGCCGTCGGACGAGCAGTACTTC.